This T cell receptor beta chain was captured by sequencing in a study of T cells after yellow fever vaccination. By its share, this clonotype is medium-sized. CDR3 size: 14 residues. The ends were cut back, 0 bases at V and 8 bases at J, with 10 bases in the middle. Germline assignment: CDR1 MNHEY and CDR2 SVGAGI. For TCR, cDNA came from 5'RACE template switching, which added a universal primer site and UMIs. TCRdb reanalysed the 5' RACE reads using MiXCR and keeps one entry per CDR3 protein. The table shows some 26,000 distinct CDR3 sequences, with less than 3.5% occurring only once. Material: PBMCs, either bulk or a sorted T-cell subset (CD4+, CD8+, memory, or dextramer-sorted; not recorded which), obtained around 45 days after the first yellow fever vaccination. The rearrangement uses TRBV6-5 and TRBJ1-4, with D unclear. The TCR sequence derives from a young man who received the YFV17D yellow fever vaccine. CDR3 nucleotides: TGTGCCAGCAGTTACTCGGAGGGTGCGGAAAAACTGTTTTTT. Translation gives CASSYSEGAEKLFF.